This TCR beta chain was captured by sequencing in a study of cytomegalovirus exposure and HLA in healthy donors. Overall study context: In a later analysis, the roughly 120 validation repertoires were reported to have used the same platform as the approximately 700 first-cohort repertoires.

In the case of this clone: No antigen is known for it.

The repertoire was sequenced with immunoSEQ multiplex PCR; TCRdb's copy has only in-frame clones and lacks some. The table lists approximately 160,000 clones, 91% of them singletons. The germline V gene encodes CDR1 MNHNY and CDR2 SVGAGI (reference sequence). V shed 6 bases, J shed 4 bases, and the junction held 4 bases outside the gene matches. The CDR3 runs 13 residues. Overall study results and limits: Rarity marked most TCR sequences, yet some public TCRs occurred in many donors.

The rearrangement links TRBV6-6 to TRBJ1-1; 8 positions match TRBD1. The sequence derives from a woman under 30 in good health and CMV-seropositive. Specimen: PBMCs. CDR3 DNA sequence: TGTGCCAGCAGACACGGACAGGGCACTGAAGCTTTCTTT. As protein: CASRHGQGTEAFF.